Below are 8 T cell receptor beta chains sequenced from a single sample in a study of PD-L1 blockade in urothelial cancer. This sample's time point: peripheral blood 6 weeks after treatment start. Measured with immunoSEQ multiplex PCR; TCRdb has only the in-frame clones, and not every one. The profile shows some 51,000 clones, 88% of them singletons. The source was PBMCs, collected around atezolizumab (anti-PD-L1) treatment. These receptors came from a man between 60 and 70 years old with urothelial cancer.

This rearrangement joins TRBV19 to TRBJ2-5; TRBD1 is a possible D gene (5 bases). V was trimmed by 6 bases and J by 5 bases, leaving 10 bases between them. This CDR3 has 12 residues. Germline lookup yields CDR1 LNHDA and CDR2 SQIVND (reference sequence). The CDR3 loop reads CASRQAGETQYF. CDR3 nucleotide sequence: TGTGCCAGTAGACAGGCAGGGGAGACCCAGTACTTC. Full variable domain (missing parts from reference TRBV19 and TRBJ2-5): DGGITQSPKYLFRKEGQNVTLSCEQNLNHDAMYWYRQDPGQGLRLIYYSQIVNDFQKGDIAEGYSVSREKKESFPLTVTSAQKNPTAFYLCASRQAGETQYFGPGTRLLVL.

This chain uses TRBV5-1 with TRBJ2-3; weak D call: TRBD2 (6 bases). The CDR3 spans 16 residues. CDR1 SGHRS and CDR2 YFSETQ come from the germline V gene. V lost 0 bases, J lost 7 bases, and 18 bases lay in between. The CDR3 region is CASSLAIGTSSNTQYF. Here the CDR3 DNA reads TGCGCCAGCAGCTTGGCCATCGGAACTAGCAGTAATACGCAGTATTTT. Full variable domain (outside the CDR3, taken from reference TRBV5-1 and TRBJ2-3): KAGVTQTPRYLIKTRGQQVTLSCSPISGHRSVSWYQQTPGQGLQFLFEYFSETQRNKGNFPGRFSGRQFSNSRSEMNVSTLELGDSALYLCASSLAIGTSSNTQYFGPGTRLTVL.

V gene TRBV10-2 combines with J gene TRBJ2-1; 9 bases agree with TRBD2. The CDR3 is 15 amino acids. Germline-derived CDR1 and CDR2 are WSHSY and SAAADI. The junction had 11 bases not matched to a gene; V was cut back by 6 bases and J by 8 bases. Written as DNA, the CDR3 is TGCGCCAGCAGCCATACCGGGACTAGCCTTTATGAGCAGTTCTTC. This translates into CASSHTGTSLYEQFF.

The chain is built from TRBV6-1 and TRBJ1-3; D not resolved. V lost 4 bases and J lost 4, with 11 bases in between. There are 14 residues in the CDR3. The germline V gene encodes CDR1 MNHNS and CDR2 SASEGT. CDR3 nucleotides: TGTGCCAGCAGTGCGGAGGAGGCGGGAAACACCATATATTTT. The encoded protein is CASSAEEAGNTIYF.

This clone has a handful of counts. This chain uses TRBV2 with TRBJ1-5; tentatively, D is TRBD1 (5 bases). The germline V and J ends were trimmed by 8 bases and 0 bases, with 11 bases remaining between them. Germline-derived CDR1 and CDR2 are SNHLY and FYNNEI. This CDR3 region has 14 residues. CDR3 loop: CASQTVNSNQPQHF. For the CDR3, the DNA is TGTGCCAGCCAGACAGTAAATAGCAATCAGCCCCAGCATTTT.

The J gene is TRBJ1-3, the V gene TRBV19; D is unclear. CDR3 size: 14 residues. From germline, CDR1 is LNHDA and CDR2 SQIVND (reference sequence). The V and J ends lost 5 bases and 11 bases respectively, with 19 bases between them. The CDR3 DNA is TGTGCCAGTAGTCCGAGGGCGATGTTGGATCCCATATATTTT. Encoded protein: CASSPRAMLDPIYF.

The chain uses TRBV10-2 and TRBJ1-2; possibly TRBD1 for D (5 bases). The germline V and J ends were trimmed by 1 base and 3 bases, with 9 bases remaining between them. CDR3 length: 14 amino acids. Germline V gives CDR1 WSHSY, CDR2 SAAADI. The CDR3 reads CASSELGPDYGYTF. The CDR3 region has the DNA TGCGCCAGCAGTGAGTTGGGGCCCGACTATGGCTACACCTTC.

This chain uses TRBV6-5 with TRBJ2-3; perhaps TRBD2 as D (6 bases). Trimming removed 0 bases from V and 0 bases from J, with 10 bases in between. There are 16 residues in the CDR3. CDR1 is MNHEY and CDR2 is SVGAGI in the germline V gene. In nucleotides, the CDR3 is TGTGCCAGCAGTTACTCGGAGGGGTTTAGCACAGATACGCAGTATTTT. As protein: CASSYSEGFSTDTQYF.